This TCR beta chain was found in a study of control samples from healthy donors and cancer patients. Repertoires were generated with immunoSEQ multiplex PCR, while TCRdb's copy carries only in-frame clones and drops some. The sample records about 89,000 clones, under 90% being singletons. Per the germline V gene, CDR1 is MNHEY and CDR2 is SVGAGI. V was clipped by 6 bases and J by 3 bases; unmatched bases: 4. The CDR3 has 14 residues. The source material was blood. This clonotype originated in a woman aged 40 to 50 in good health. The genes are TRBV6-5 and TRBJ1-5; 8 bases map to TRBD1. The CDR3 is CASRQTGDNQPQHF. CDR3 DNA sequence: TGTGCCAGCAGGCAGACAGGGGACAATCAGCCCCAGCATTTT.